This passage covers 25 T cell receptor beta chains from one sample sequenced in a study of monozygotic twins with cystic fibrosis. Sequencing used immunoSEQ multiplex PCR; TCRdb keeps in-frame clones, though not all of them. The sample holds tens of thousands of clones, about 89% seen once. Sequenced input: blood. The receptor source for this set is a boy between 2 and 10 years old with cystic fibrosis.

The chain links TRBV29-1 to TRBJ2-1; 11 bases agree with TRBD1. The V gene end was trimmed by 6 bases and the J gene end by 7 bases; junction bases not matched to a gene: 5. CDR3 length: 13 residues. Germline lookup yields CDR1 SQVTM and CDR2 ANQGSEA. The CDR3 DNA is TGCAGCGTCGGACAGGGGGCGCAAAATGAGCAGTTCTTC. This codes for CSVGQGAQNEQFF.

The V and J genes are TRBV9 and TRBJ2-1, with TRBD2 matching 14 bases. The V and J ends lost 4 bases and 4 bases, in that order; junction bases with no gene match: 16. Germline-derived CDR1 and CDR2 are SGDLS and YYNGEE. The length of the CDR3 is 20 residues. The CDR3 protein is CASSPPGLAGAFSGYNEQFF. CDR3 DNA: TGTGCCAGCAGCCCCCCGGGACTAGCGGGGGCCTTTTCTGGATACAATGAGCAGTTCTTC.

The chain is built from TRBV5-6 and TRBJ1-2, with D tentatively TRBD1 (5 bases). With 4 bases removed from V and 8 bases from J, the gap between germline ends came to 24 bases. The CDR3 spans 16 residues. Germline V CDR1 and CDR2: SGHDT, YYEEEE. This CDR3 reads CASSGPGTGLLKGYTF. CDR3 coding DNA: TGTGCCAGCAGCGGCCCCGGGACCGGCCTTTTGAAGGGCTACACCTTC.

This clone was recorded a few times. The chain has TRBV6-1 and TRBJ2-5, with D tentatively TRBD2 (5 bases). V was shortened by 5 bases and J by 2 bases, with 6 bases between the two germline ends. The germline V gene encodes CDR1 MNHNS and CDR2 SASEGT. The CDR3 consists of 12 residues. The CDR3 is CASSTGQETQYF. CDR3 coding DNA: TGTGCCAGCAGTACGGGACAAGAGACCCAGTACTTC.

This clone was picked up one time. V is TRBV6-5 and J is TRBJ1-1; D is unclear. The CDR3 has 16 amino acids. Germline CDR1 reads MNHEY; CDR2 reads SVGAGI. V dropped 0 bases and J dropped 3 bases, with 14 bases sitting between them. This CDR3 reads CASSYSTYAAYTEAFF. As DNA, the CDR3 is TGTGCCAGCAGTTACTCGACATACGCGGCCTACACTGAAGCTTTCTTT.

This chain uses TRBV6-6 with TRBJ2-5; the D is unclear. Trimming took 2 bases from V and 3 from J, leaving 13 bases between them. Germline lookup yields CDR1 MNHNY and CDR2 SVGAGI (reference sequence). The CDR3 loop spans 15 amino acids. CDR3 DNA sequence: TGTGCCAGCAGTTACGTCAGAACGGGTGAAGAGACCCAGTACTTC. Its translation: CASSYVRTGEETQYF.

The chain couples TRBV27 to TRBJ1-2, with TRBD1 identical over 7 bases. The germline gives CDR1 MNHEY, CDR2 SMNVEV (reference sequence). This CDR3 has 16 amino acids. The J segment lost 4 bases and the V segment lost 4 bases, leaving 12 bases of the junction unmatched. The CDR3 DNA reads TGTGCCAGCAGTTCCCCCCCGGGACAGAGTATCTATGGCTACACCTTC. As protein: CASSSPPGQSIYGYTF.

The chain has TRBV2 and TRBJ1-2; D is uncertain. V lost 2 bases and J lost 4, with 14 bases in between. Germline-derived CDR1 and CDR2 are SNHLY and FYNNEI. This CDR3 comprises 15 residues. This CDR3 is CASSENPGWSYGYTF. As DNA, the CDR3 is TGTGCCAGCAGTGAAAACCCGGGGTGGAGCTATGGCTACACCTTC.

The rearrangement uses TRBV5-1 and TRBJ1-2; D unclear. V shed 0 bases and J shed 7 bases, with 4 bases lying between them. The germline V gene encodes CDR1 SGHRS and CDR2 YFSETQ. The CDR3 has 11 amino acids. CDR3 region: CASSLDSGYTF. CDR3 DNA: TGCGCCAGCAGCTTGGACAGTGGCTACACCTTC. Using reference TRBV5-1 and TRBJ1-2 for the parts outside the CDR3, the full variable domain is KAGVTQTPRYLIKTRGQQVTLSCSPISGHRSVSWYQQTPGQGLQFLFEYFSETQRNKGNFPGRFSGRQFSNSRSEMNVSTLELGDSALYLCASSLDSGYTFGSGTRLTVV.

On this clone: The germline gene is not matched at one end of the junction; a read error may be the cause. CDR3 bases: TGTGCTAGCAGCTCAGGACTTAACACCGGGGAGCTGTTTTTT. This sequence encodes CASSSGLNTGELFF. The rearrangement joins TRBV7-7 to TRBJ2-2; D possibly corresponds to TRBD2 (5 bases). Germline V CDR1 and CDR2: SSHAT, FNYEAQ (reference sequence). The CDR3 contains 14 residues.

The J gene is TRBJ2-1, the V gene TRBV29-1, with D perhaps matching TRBD2 (5 bases). Germline CDR1 is SQVTM and CDR2 is ANQGSEA. The V end lost 1 base, the J end lost 9 bases, and 19 bases lay between the germline ends. The CDR3 consists of 15 residues. The CDR3, as DNA: TGCAGCGTTGAAGGAGGTCAACTAGTCGTCGGTGAGCAGTTCTTC. It codes for CSVEGGQLVVGEQFF.

The chain uses TRBV18 and TRBJ1-3; D might be TRBD1 (5 bases). The CDR3 loop spans 17 amino acids. V was cut by 2 bases and J by 1 base, with 15 bases left in between. The germline V gene has CDR1 KGHSH and CDR2 LQKENI. CDR3 DNA: TGTGCCAGCTCACCAGGCGGGGGAACGTTGTCTGGAAACACCATATATTTT. Amino acid sequence: CASSPGGGTLSGNTIYF.

V is TRBV4-3 and J is TRBJ1-3; D possibly corresponds to TRBD1 (5 bases). There are 17 residues in the CDR3. With 0 bases removed from V and 2 bases from J, the gap between germline ends came to 14 bases. CDR1 and CDR2 from the germline V gene are LGHNA and YSLEER. The CDR3 spells CASSQDLTEITGNTIYF. The CDR3 DNA reads as TGCGCCAGCAGCCAAGATCTGACAGAGATTACTGGAAACACCATATATTTT.

The rearrangement joins TRBV7-8 to TRBJ1-2; D is undetermined. Germline V gene sequence: CDR1 SGHVS, CDR2 FQNEAQ. This CDR3 region has 16 residues. V was clipped by 1 base and J by 8 bases, with 20 bases between them. This CDR3 is CASSLERVKWDGGYTF. The CDR3, as DNA: TGTGCCAGCAGCTTAGAACGAGTTAAATGGGATGGCGGCTACACCTTC.

V gene TRBV27 combines with J gene TRBJ2-7, with TRBD1 matching 9 bases. There are 16 residues in the CDR3. The V gene end was trimmed by 10 bases and the J gene end by 0 bases; junction bases not matched to a gene: 13. Per the germline V gene, CDR1 is MNHEY and CDR2 is SMNVEV (reference sequence). This CDR3 reads CATGQGPPYFSYEQYF. The CDR3 region has the DNA TGTGCCACCGGACAGGGGCCTCCATACTTCTCCTACGAGCAGTACTTC.

This clone was found a few times. The J gene is TRBJ1-2, the V gene TRBV4-1; possible D gene TRBD1, 6 bases. Germline V gene sequence: CDR1 MGHRA, CDR2 YSYEKL. The ends were cut back, 1 base at V and 8 bases at J, with 14 bases in the middle. The CDR3 sequence is 14 residues long. This CDR3 is CASSQGSSGTGYTF. The CDR3 coding sequence is TGCGCCAGCAGCCAAGGATCCTCGGGGACAGGCTACACCTTC.

The chain links TRBV20-1 to TRBJ1-2; D ambiguous. V shed 6 bases and J shed 2 bases, with 1 base lying between them. The germline V gene has CDR1 DFQATT and CDR2 SNEGSKA (reference sequence). The CDR3 loop spans 9 amino acids. CDR3 loop: CSANYGYTF. DNA of the CDR3: TGCAGTGCCAACTATGGCTACACCTTC.

The chain has TRBV4-2 and TRBJ2-5, with D perhaps matching TRBD2 (6 bases). The V end was cut by 1 base, the J end by 3 bases, with 6 bases between. The CDR3 length is 13 residues. CDR1 is LGHNA, CDR2 YNFKEQ, per germline. CDR3 region: CASSQAGEETQYF. The CDR3 DNA follows: TGTGCCAGCAGCCAAGCGGGGGAAGAGACCCAGTACTTC.

The chain links TRBV5-4 to TRBJ2-1, with TRBD2 matching 10 bases. CDR3 length: 17 amino acids. The V and J ends lost 3 bases and 10 bases, in that order; junction bases with no gene match: 16. CDR1 is SGHNT and CDR2 is YYREEE in the germline V gene (reference sequence). CDR3 bases: TGTGCCAGCAGCTACGCTAGCGGGGGAAATAAAATGACGGAGCAGTTCTTC. It encodes CASSYASGGNKMTEQFF. Combining the CDR3 with reference TRBV5-4 and TRBJ2-1 gives the whole variable domain ETGVTQSPTHLIKTRGQQVTLRCSSQSGHNTVSWYQQALGQGPQFIFQYYREEENGRGNFPPRFSGLQFPNYSSELNVNALELDDSALYLCASSYASGGNKMTEQFFGPGTRLTVL.

This chain joins TRBV27 and TRBJ1-4; D might be TRBD1 (5 bases). In germline, CDR1 is MNHEY, CDR2 SMNVEV (reference sequence). Trimming removed 8 bases from V and 7 bases from J, with 20 bases in between. The CDR3 is 15 residues long. CDR3: CASSLKRLGGEKLFF. CDR3 nucleotides: TGTGCCAGCTCACTTAAACGATTGGGGGGTGAAAAACTGTTTTTT.

The rearrangement links TRBV5-6 to TRBJ1-5; weak D call: TRBD1 (6 bases). Germline V gene sequence: CDR1 SGHDT, CDR2 YYEEEE. V was shortened by 3 bases and J by 3 bases, with 22 bases between the two germline ends. The CDR3 runs 18 residues. CDR3 nucleotide sequence: TGTGCCAGCAGCTCCAATCCACTGGGGGCTAAAAACAATCAGCCCCAGCATTTT. Its translation is CASSSNPLGAKNNQPQHF.

The chain employs TRBV19 and TRBJ1-4; D unresolved. The CDR3 is made up of 13 amino acids. Germline V gene lookup returns CDR1 LNHDA and CDR2 SQIVND (reference sequence). The ends were cut back, 7 bases at V and 8 bases at J, with 14 bases in the middle. The CDR3 spells CASTPRVGEKLFF. In nucleotides, the CDR3 is TGTGCCAGTACCCCTCGTGTGGGCGAAAAACTGTTTTTT. Based on the CDR3 plus reference TRBV19 and TRBJ1-4, the full variable domain is DGGITQSPKYLFRKEGQNVTLSCEQNLNHDAMYWYRQDPGQGLRLIYYSQIVNDFQKGDIAEGYSVSREKKESFPLTVTSAQKNPTAFYLCASTPRVGEKLFFGSGTQLSVL.

The chain is built from TRBV25-1 and TRBJ1-2; D call uncertain. Trimming left V 2 bases short and J 4 bases short, with 11 bases between. CDR1 and CDR2 from the germline V gene are MGHDK and SYGVNS. The CDR3 spans 14 residues. CDR3 in amino acids: CASSEKGSFYGYTF. The CDR3, as DNA: TGTGCCAGCAGTGAAAAGGGTTCGTTCTATGGCTACACCTTC.

The V gene is TRBV19, the J gene TRBJ2-2, with D possibly TRBD2 on 5 matching bases. V was clipped by 9 bases and J by 5 bases, with 16 bases between them. From germline, CDR1 is LNHDA and CDR2 SQIVND (reference sequence). The length of the CDR3 is 14 residues. The CDR3 loop reads CASVAEGWTGELFF. CDR3 nucleotide sequence: TGTGCCAGCGTGGCAGAGGGCTGGACCGGGGAGCTGTTTTTT.

This clone appeared a single time. The chain employs TRBV15 and TRBJ2-3; D not certain. V gave up 1 base and J gave up 2 bases, with 7 bases separating them. CDR3 length equals 14 residues. In germline, CDR1 is LNHNV, CDR2 YYDKDF (reference sequence). CDR3 region: CATSRVGNTDTQYF. CDR3 in DNA: TGTGCCACCAGCAGAGTAGGTAACACAGATACGCAGTATTTT.